This T cell receptor beta chain originates from a study of shared clonotypes between healthy human individuals. The CDR3 runs to 16 residues. CDR1 and CDR2 (germline): SGHVS, FNYEAQ. V gave up 1 base and J gave up 4 bases; unmatched junction bases: 6. The naive CD8 subset, CD45RO-negative cells positively selected for CCR7, excluded terminally differentiated effector memory CD45RA+ cells. There were no recent acute infections or vaccinations among the donors, who were healthy HIV-negative adults. The assay used deep level. Per the study methods: Sequence data from immunoSEQ were junction-only and lacked quality scores; consequently, filtering differed. TCRdb's table, derived via immunoSEQ multiplex PCR, lists solely in-frame clones and lacks some. That table is the source of V, J and clone size, and D and trimming were worked out from the DNA. Of some 2,100,000 clones listed, about 93% are singletons.

The sample consisted of naive CD8+ T cells from PBMCs. The TCR originated in a man aged 18 to 29 in good health. Some clones in this sample may be carry-over from other donors' samples. The V gene is TRBV7-6, the J gene TRBJ2-1; 8 nucleotides match TRBD2. The CDR3 spells CASSLGPGRAYNEQFF. Written as DNA, the CDR3 is TGTGCCAGCAGCTTAGGGCCCGGGAGGGCATACAATGAGCAGTTCTTC.